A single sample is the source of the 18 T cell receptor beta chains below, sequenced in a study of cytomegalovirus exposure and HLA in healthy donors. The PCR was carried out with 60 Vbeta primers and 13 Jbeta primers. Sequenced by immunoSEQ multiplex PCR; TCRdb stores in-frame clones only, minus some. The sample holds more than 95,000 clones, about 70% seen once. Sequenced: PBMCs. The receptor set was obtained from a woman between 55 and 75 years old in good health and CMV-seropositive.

The CDR3 loop reads CASSSQGAASSYEQYF. As DNA, the CDR3 is TGTGCCAGTAGTTCACAAGGGGCGGCGAGCTCCTACGAGCAGTACTTC. The chain carries TRBV19 and TRBJ2-7; D is perhaps TRBD1 (5 bases). There are 16 residues in the CDR3. Germline V gene sequence: CDR1 LNHDA, CDR2 SQIVND (reference sequence). Trimming left V 5 bases short and J 0 bases short, with 17 bases between.

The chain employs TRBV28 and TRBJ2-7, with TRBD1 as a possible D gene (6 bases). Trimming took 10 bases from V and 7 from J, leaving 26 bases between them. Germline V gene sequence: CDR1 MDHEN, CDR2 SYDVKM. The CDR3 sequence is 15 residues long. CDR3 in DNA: TGTGCCACCCAGGGTGGGACCGGGACACCGGGAGAGCAGTACTTC. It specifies CATQGGTGTPGEQYF.

CDR3 region: CASSTRGGTIDTQYF. CDR3 nucleotide sequence: TGTGCCAGCAGTACCCGCGGGGGTACAATAGATACGCAGTATTTT. V is TRBV27 and J is TRBJ2-3; the match to TRBD2 covers 7 bases. V gave up 5 bases and J gave up 5 bases; unmatched junction bases: 10. Germline CDR1 is MNHEY and CDR2 is SMNVEV (reference sequence). The CDR3 is made up of 15 amino acids.

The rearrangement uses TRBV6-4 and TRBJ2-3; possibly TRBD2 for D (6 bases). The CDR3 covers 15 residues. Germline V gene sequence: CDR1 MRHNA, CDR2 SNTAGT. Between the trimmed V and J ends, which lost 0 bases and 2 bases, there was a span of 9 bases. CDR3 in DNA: TGTGCCAGCAGTGACTCGGCGGGGTCCACAGATACGCAGTATTTT. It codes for CASSDSAGSTDTQYF.

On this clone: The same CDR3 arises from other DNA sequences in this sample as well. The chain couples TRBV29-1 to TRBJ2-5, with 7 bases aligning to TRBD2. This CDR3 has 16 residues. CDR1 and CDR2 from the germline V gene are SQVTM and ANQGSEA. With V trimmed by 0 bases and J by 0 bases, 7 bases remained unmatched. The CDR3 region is CSVEDLSGIHQETQYF. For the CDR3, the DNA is TGCAGCGTTGAAGATTTAAGCGGGATACACCAAGAGACCCAGTACTTC.

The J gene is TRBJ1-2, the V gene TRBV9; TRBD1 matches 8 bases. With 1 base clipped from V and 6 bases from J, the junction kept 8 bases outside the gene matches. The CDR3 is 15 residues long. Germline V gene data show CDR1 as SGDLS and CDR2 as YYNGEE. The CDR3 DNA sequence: TGTGCCAGCAGCGTAACTCCGACAGGGGAGGATGGCTACACCTTC. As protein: CASSVTPTGEDGYTF.

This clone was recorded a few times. The DNA for the CDR3 is TGCGCCAGCAGCCAAGATCCAGGGGGCAGGCAGCCCCAGCATTTT. Its protein is CASSQDPGGRQPQHF. The genes are TRBV4-3 and TRBJ1-5, with 8 bases identical to TRBD1. The J segment lost 7 bases and the V segment lost 0 bases, leaving 5 bases of the junction unmatched. The length of the CDR3 is 15 residues. Germline loops: CDR1 LGHNA, CDR2 YSLEER.

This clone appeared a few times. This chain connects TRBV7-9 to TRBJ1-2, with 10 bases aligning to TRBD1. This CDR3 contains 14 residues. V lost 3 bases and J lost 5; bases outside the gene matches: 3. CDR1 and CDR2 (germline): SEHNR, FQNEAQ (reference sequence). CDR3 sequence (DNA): TGTGCCAGCAGCTTGGGACAGGGGAAGTATGGCTACACCTTC. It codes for CASSLGQGKYGYTF.

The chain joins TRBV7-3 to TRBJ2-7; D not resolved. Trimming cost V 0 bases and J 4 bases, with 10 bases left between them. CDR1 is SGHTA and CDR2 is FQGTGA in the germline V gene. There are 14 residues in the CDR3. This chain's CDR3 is CASSLTALTYEQYF. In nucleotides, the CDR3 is TGTGCCAGCAGCTTAACCGCCTTAACATACGAGCAGTACTTC. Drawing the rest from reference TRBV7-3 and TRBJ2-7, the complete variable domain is GAGVSQTPSNKVTEKGKYVELRCDPISGHTALYWYRQSLGQGPEFLIYFQGTGAADDSGLPNDRFFAVRPEGSVSTLKIQRTERGDSAVYLCASSLTALTYEQYFGPGTRLTVT.

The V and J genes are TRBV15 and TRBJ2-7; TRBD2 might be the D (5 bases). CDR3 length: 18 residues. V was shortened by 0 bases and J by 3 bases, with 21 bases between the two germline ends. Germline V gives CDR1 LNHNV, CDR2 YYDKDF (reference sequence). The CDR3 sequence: CATSREIGLPPPNYEQYF. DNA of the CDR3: TGTGCCACCAGCAGAGAAATAGGACTCCCTCCCCCCAACTACGAGCAGTACTTC.

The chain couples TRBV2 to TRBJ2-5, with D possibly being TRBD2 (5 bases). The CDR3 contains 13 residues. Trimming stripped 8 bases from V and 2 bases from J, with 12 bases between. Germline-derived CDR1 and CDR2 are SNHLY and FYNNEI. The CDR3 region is CASERELQETQYF. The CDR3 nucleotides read TGTGCCAGCGAGAGGGAACTACAAGAGACCCAGTACTTC.

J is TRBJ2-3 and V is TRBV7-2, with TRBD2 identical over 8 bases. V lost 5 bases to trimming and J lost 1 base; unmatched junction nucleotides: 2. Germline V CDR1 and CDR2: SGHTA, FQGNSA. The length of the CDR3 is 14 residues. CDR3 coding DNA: TGTGCCAGCAGCACCGGGAGGGGCACAGATACGCAGTATTTT. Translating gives CASSTGRGTDTQYF.

The CDR3 bases are TGTGCCAGTAGTCCAGGGCTGGGGCAGGAATATGGCTACACCTTC. This translates into CASSPGLGQEYGYTF. The chain links TRBV19 to TRBJ1-2, with a possible D match to TRBD1 (5 bases). The CDR3 runs to 15 residues. Germline assignment: CDR1 LNHDA and CDR2 SQIVND (reference sequence). Trimming left V 5 bases short and J 5 bases short, with 18 bases between.

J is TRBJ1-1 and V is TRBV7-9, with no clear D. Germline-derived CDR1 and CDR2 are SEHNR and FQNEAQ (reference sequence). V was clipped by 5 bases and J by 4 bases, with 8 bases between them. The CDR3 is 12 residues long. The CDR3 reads CASSRGTTEAFF. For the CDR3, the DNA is TGTGCCAGCAGCCGGGGAACCACTGAAGCTTTCTTT.

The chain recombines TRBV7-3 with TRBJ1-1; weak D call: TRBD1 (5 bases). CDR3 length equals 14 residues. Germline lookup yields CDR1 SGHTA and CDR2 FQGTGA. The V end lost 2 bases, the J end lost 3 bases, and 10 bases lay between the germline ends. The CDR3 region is CASSLQGLDTEAFF. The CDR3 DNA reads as TGTGCCAGCAGCTTACAGGGTCTCGACACTGAAGCTTTCTTT.

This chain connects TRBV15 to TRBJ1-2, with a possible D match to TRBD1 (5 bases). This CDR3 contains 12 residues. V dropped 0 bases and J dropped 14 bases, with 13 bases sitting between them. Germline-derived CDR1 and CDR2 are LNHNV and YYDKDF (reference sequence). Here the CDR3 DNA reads TGTGCCACCAGCAGAGATCTACAGGCGAAGACCTTC. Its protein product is CATSRDLQAKTF.

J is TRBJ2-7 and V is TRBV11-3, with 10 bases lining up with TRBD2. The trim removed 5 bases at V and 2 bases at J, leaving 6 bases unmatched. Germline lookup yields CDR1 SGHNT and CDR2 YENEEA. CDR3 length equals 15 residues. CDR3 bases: TGTGCCAGCAGCCAAGGTGGACTAGCGGCCTACGAGCAGTACTTC. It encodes CASSQGGLAAYEQYF.

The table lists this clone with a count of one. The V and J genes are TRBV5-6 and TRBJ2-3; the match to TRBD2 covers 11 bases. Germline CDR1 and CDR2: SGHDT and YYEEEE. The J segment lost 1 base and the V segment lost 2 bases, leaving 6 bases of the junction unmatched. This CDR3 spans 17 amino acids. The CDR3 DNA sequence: TGTGCCAGCAGCTTCTCTAGCGGGGGGATCCGCACAGATACGCAGTATTTT. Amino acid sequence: CASSFSSGGIRTDTQYF.